The next 17 T cell receptor beta chains were all read from a single sample in a study of response to subunit inactivated influenza vaccine. TCRdb re-called the RT-PCR reads through MiXCR, storing one row per CDR3 protein. This sample carries a few hundred thousand distinct CDR3 sequences, roughly 15% of them seen once, and the ten largest clones take around 10%. The source material was PBMCs from blood, sampled roughly 12 days after vaccination. The source is a man aged 45-65 years who received an inactivated influenza vaccine.

This clonotype turned up a few times. The V gene is TRBV29-1, the J gene TRBJ2-7; a possible D gene is TRBD1 (6 bases). This CDR3 comprises 14 residues. Germline CDR1 is SQVTM and CDR2 is ANQGSEA. With 7 bases removed from V and 2 bases from J, the gap between germline ends came to 18 bases. CDR3 nucleotide sequence: TGCAGCGCCCTAACAGGGTTCGACCCCTACGAGCAGTACTTC. The encoded protein is CSALTGFDPYEQYF.

The V call is TRBV7-3, the J call TRBJ2-1; D is uncertain. This CDR3 has 16 amino acids. Trimming pared 1 base from V and 1 base from J, leaving 11 bases between. Germline-derived CDR1 and CDR2 are SGHTA and FQGTGA. The CDR3 region is CASSLNGLPSYNEQFF. The CDR3 DNA follows: TGTGCCAGCAGCTTAAATGGTCTCCCATCCTACAATGAGCAGTTCTTC. Combining the CDR3 with reference TRBV7-3 and TRBJ2-1 gives the whole variable domain GAGVSQTPSNKVTEKGKYVELRCDPISGHTALYWYRQSLGQGPEFLIYFQGTGAADDSGLPNDRFFAVRPEGSVSTLKIQRTERGDSAVYLCASSLNGLPSYNEQFFGPGTRLTVL.

This clonotype has only a few counts. This chain connects TRBV20-1 to TRBJ2-7; TRBD1 is a possible D gene (5 bases). The CDR3 is made up of 13 amino acids. The V end lost 2 bases, the J end lost 0 bases, and 8 bases lay between the germline ends. Germline CDR1 reads DFQATT; CDR2 reads SNEGSKA (reference sequence). CDR3 in amino acids: CSARTGFSYEQYF. CDR3 in DNA: TGCAGTGCTAGAACAGGATTCTCCTACGAGCAGTACTTC.

A few counts support this clonotype. The chain uses TRBV4-2 and TRBJ2-5, with 10 bases matching TRBD2. Trimming removed 0 bases from V and 3 bases from J; junction bases left unmatched: 7. This CDR3 is built from 17 residues. Germline V gene lookup returns CDR1 LGHNA and CDR2 YNFKEQ. The DNA of the CDR3 is TGTGCCAGCAGCCAAGAGCTGGCTAGCGGGAGTGAAGAGACCCAGTACTTC. As protein: CASSQELASGSEETQYF.

The V call is TRBV28, the J call TRBJ1-5; D remains ambiguous. CDR3 length: 14 amino acids. Trimming stripped 1 base from V and 1 base from J, with 5 bases between. Germline lookup yields CDR1 MDHEN and CDR2 SYDVKM. CDR3 DNA sequence: TGTGCCAGCAGTTTATACTTGAGCAATCAGCCCCAGCATTTT. Protein product: CASSLYLSNQPQHF.

The J gene is TRBJ2-1, the V gene TRBV6-1, with D perhaps TRBD2 (5 bases). Germline CDR1 and CDR2: MNHNS and SASEGT. The CDR3 has 17 amino acids. Deletions cut 8 bases from V and 8 bases from J, with 28 bases between. The CDR3, as DNA: TGTGCCAGCGCCTTGGGGATGATCGGCGGGTCGGGTTATGAGCAGTTCTTC. Its translation is CASALGMIGGSGYEQFF.

The chain combines TRBV11-2 with TRBJ2-1; D remains unclear. The CDR3 consists of 14 residues. Trimming cost V 3 bases and J 0 bases, with 6 bases left between them. The V gene's germline CDR1 is SGHAT and CDR2 FQNNGV. The DNA for the CDR3 is TGTGCCAGCAGCTTTATCAGCTCCTACAATGAGCAGTTCTTC. Translating it yields CASSFISSYNEQFF. Supplemented by reference TRBV11-2 and TRBJ2-1, the full variable domain reads EAGVAQSPRYKIIEKRQSVAFWCNPISGHATLYWYQQILGQGPKLLIQFQNNGVVDDSQLPKDRFSAERLKGVDSTLKIQPAKLEDSAVYLCASSFISSYNEQFFGPGTRLTVL.

Ten or more counts support this clonotype. The chain carries TRBV3-1 and TRBJ2-2; 8 nucleotides line up with TRBD1. This CDR3 is 14 amino acids long. Germline V gene lookup returns CDR1 LGHDT and CDR2 YNNKEL (reference sequence). V gave up 1 base and J gave up 5 bases; unmatched junction bases: 0. The CDR3 loop reads CASSQGQGTGELFF. The DNA of the CDR3 is TGTGCCAGCAGCCAAGGACAGGGGACCGGGGAGCTGTTTTTT.

V is TRBV10-3 and J is TRBJ2-7; 7 bases agree with TRBD2. CDR1 and CDR2 (germline): ENHRY, SYGVKD. CDR3 length equals 11 residues. Trimming took 7 bases from V and 5 from J; bases not matched to a gene: 2. CDR3 coding DNA: TGTGCCATCAAGGCGGGGGACGAGCAGTACTTC. Encoded protein: CAIKAGDEQYF.

This clonotype came up many times. V and J are TRBV6-5 and TRBJ2-3; 8 bases fit TRBD2. The CDR3 sequence is 16 residues long. Trimming cost V 2 bases and J 4 bases; bases outside gene matches: 8. Germline loops: CDR1 MNHEY, CDR2 SVGAGI. The CDR3 region is CASSYDGGRSADTQYF. The CDR3 DNA sequence: TGTGCCAGCAGTTACGATGGCGGGAGGAGTGCAGATACGCAGTATTTT.

The rearrangement uses TRBV4-3 and TRBJ2-5; a weak D match, TRBD1 (6 bases). CDR1 is LGHNA and CDR2 is YSLEER in the germline V gene. Trimming cost V 1 base and J 2 bases, with 11 bases left between them. This CDR3 has 15 residues. This chain's CDR3 is CASSQGAQGQETQYF. The CDR3 DNA reads as TGCGCCAGCAGCCAAGGGGCCCAGGGGCAAGAGACCCAGTACTTC.

This clonotype turned up a few times. This sequence joins TRBV20-1 and TRBJ2-3; no clear D. Germline assignment: CDR1 DFQATT and CDR2 SNEGSKA (reference sequence). This CDR3 contains 13 residues. V lost 2 bases and J 3 bases, leaving 9 bases between the germline ends. In DNA form, the CDR3 reads TGCAGTGCTAGACGCGACTCTACAGATACGCAGTATTTT. As protein: CSARRDSTDTQYF.

J is TRBJ2-5 and V is TRBV3-1; no firm D call. The germline V gene has CDR1 LGHDT and CDR2 YNNKEL (reference sequence). Trimming removed 1 base at V and 7 bases at J, with 7 bases between. The CDR3 runs to 12 residues. CDR3 DNA sequence: TGTGCCAGCAGCCAAGTTGGTGGGACCCAGTACTTC. This translates into CASSQVGGTQYF.

The chain carries TRBV4-2 and TRBJ2-1; D is perhaps TRBD1 or TRBD2 (5 bases each). The germline CDR1 and CDR2 sequences are LGHNA and YNFKEQ. Trimming stripped 1 base from V and 4 bases from J, with 14 bases between. The CDR3 loop spans 16 amino acids. The CDR3 sequence is CASSQAGRPYYNEQFF. The CDR3 region has the DNA TGTGCCAGCAGCCAAGCGGGACGTCCCTATTACAATGAGCAGTTCTTC.

This chain connects TRBV6-1 to TRBJ2-5; the D gene could be TRBD1 or TRBD2 (6 bases each). Trimming removed 8 bases from V and 5 bases from J, with 18 bases in between. The CDR3 is 14 residues long. Per germline, CDR1 MNHNS and CDR2 SASEGT. CDR3 amino acids: CASQQGSGVETQYF. DNA for the CDR3: TGTGCCAGCCAACAGGGATCGGGGGTGGAGACCCAGTACTTC.

This clonotype was counted between two and nine times. The chain employs TRBV3-1 and TRBJ2-7; D unresolved. CDR3 size: 13 residues. The V and J ends lost 4 bases and 5 bases respectively, with 12 bases between them. CDR1 is LGHDT, CDR2 YNNKEL, per germline (reference sequence). Written as DNA, the CDR3 is TGTGCCAGCAGCCCGTCAACAAGCCACGAGCAGTACTTC. It yields the protein CASSPSTSHEQYF.

This clonotype was recorded a few times. The chain links TRBV7-2 to TRBJ1-4; D is undetermined. The length of the CDR3 is 14 residues. V was shortened by 5 bases and J by 7 bases, with 14 bases between the two germline ends. Germline V gene lookup returns CDR1 SGHTA and CDR2 FQGNSA. This CDR3 is CASSPSGVGEKLFF. CDR3 DNA sequence: TGTGCCAGCAGCCCTAGTGGAGTTGGTGAAAAACTGTTTTTT. Full variable domain (remainder filled in from reference TRBV7-2 and TRBJ1-4): GAGVSQSPSNKVTEKGKDVELRCDPISGHTALYWYRQSLGQGLEFLIYFQGNSAPDKSGLPSDRFSAERTGGSVSTLTIQRTQQEDSAVYLCASSPSGVGEKLFFGSGTQLSVL.